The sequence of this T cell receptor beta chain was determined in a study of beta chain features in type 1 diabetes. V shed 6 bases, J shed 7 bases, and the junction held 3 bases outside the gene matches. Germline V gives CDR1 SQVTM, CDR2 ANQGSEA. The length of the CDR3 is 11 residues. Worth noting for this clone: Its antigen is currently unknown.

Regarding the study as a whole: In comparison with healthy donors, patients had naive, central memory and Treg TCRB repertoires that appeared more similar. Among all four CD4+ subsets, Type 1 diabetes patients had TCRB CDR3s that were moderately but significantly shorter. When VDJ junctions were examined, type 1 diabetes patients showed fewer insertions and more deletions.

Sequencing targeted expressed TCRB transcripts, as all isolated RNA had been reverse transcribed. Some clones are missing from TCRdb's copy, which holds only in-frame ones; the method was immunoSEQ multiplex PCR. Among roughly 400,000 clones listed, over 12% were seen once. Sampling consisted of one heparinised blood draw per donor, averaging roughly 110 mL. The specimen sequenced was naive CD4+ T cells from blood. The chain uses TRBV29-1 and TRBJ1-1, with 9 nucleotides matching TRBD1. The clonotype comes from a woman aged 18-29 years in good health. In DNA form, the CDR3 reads TGCAGCGTACAGGGGGCGAATGAAGCTTTCTTT. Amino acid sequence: CSVQGANEAFF.